This is a list of T cell receptor beta chains from one sample in a study of blood T cell repertoires in COVID-19. Generated by immunoSEQ multiplex PCR, the TCRdb table keeps only in-frame clones and is missing some. The repertoire holds approximately 210,000 clones, with 75% to 85% as singletons. Sample: PBMCs or T cells enriched from blood (not recorded which). The receptor source for this set is a man aged 30 to 39 with acute COVID-19. Each CDR3 is given with its conserved first and last residue. Each record gives: clone size, D gene, J gene, V gene, CDR3 length, CDR3 protein, CDR3 DNA. D genes are given only for firm matches. Size is omitted from some rows. Given values are once, few, many or a class for expanded clones.

>.|.|TRBJ2-3|TRBV11-2|17
CASSAGVTGASTDTQYF
TGTGCCAGCAGCGCGGGGGTTACGGGGGCCAGCACAGATACGCAGTATTTT
>once|.|TRBJ2-1|TRBV6-5|14
CASSSQGSYNEQFF
TGTGCCAGCAGTTCGCAGGGGTCCTACAATGAGCAGTTCTTC
>.|TRBD2|TRBJ2-7|TRBV19|15
CASSIQLAGAYEQYF
TGTGCCAGTAGTATTCAACTAGCGGGGGCCTACGAGCAGTACTTC
>.|TRBD1|TRBJ1-1|TRBV12-3/TRBV12-4|12
CASSQGATEAFF
TGTGCCAGCAGCCAGGGGGCCACTGAAGCTTTCTTT
>.|.|TRBJ1-2|TRBV7-2|14
CASSLAIVNYGYTF
TGTGCCAGCAGCTTAGCGATAGTTAACTATGGCTACACCTTC
>.|.|TRBJ1-1|TRBV19|13
CASSSRLNTEAFF
TGTGCCAGTAGTTCGAGATTGAACACTGAAGCTTTCTTT
>.|.|TRBJ1-4|TRBV5-1|16
CASSLEGKATNEKLFF
TGCGCCAGCAGCTTGGAGGGGAAGGCAACTAATGAAAAACTGTTTTTT
>.|TRBD1|TRBJ2-7|TRBV5-5|14
CASSWGTGSYEQYF
TGTGCCAGCAGCTGGGGGACAGGGTCCTACGAGCAGTACTTC
>.|.|TRBJ2-7|TRBV4-1|15
CASSQIQGPPYEQYF
TGCGCCAGCAGCCAGATACAGGGTCCACCCTACGAGCAGTACTTC
>.|.|TRBJ1-2|TRBV21-1|16
CASSKVGGDFNYGYTF
TGTGCCAGCAGCAAAGTCGGGGGAGACTTTAACTATGGCTACACCTTC
>.|.|TRBJ1-5|TRBV27|14
CASSSRGRNQPQHF
TGTGCCAGCAGTTCCAGGGGCCGCAATCAGCCCCAGCATTTT
>.|.|TRBJ1-1|TRBV11-2|13
CASSLGRGTEAFF
TGTGCCAGCAGCTTAGGAAGGGGCACTGAAGCTTTCTTT
>.|TRBD1|TRBJ1-2|TRBV19|12
CASTRTGDGYTF
TGTGCCAGTACGAGGACAGGGGACGGCTACACCTTC
>.|TRBD2|TRBJ2-7|TRBV11-2|15
CASSFSQRGTYEQYF
TGTGCCAGCAGCTTTAGTCAGCGGGGTACCTACGAGCAGTACTTC
>.|.|TRBJ2-5|TRBV10-2|12
CASMEGRETQYF
TGCGCCAGCATGGAGGGAAGAGAGACCCAGTACTTC
>.|.|TRBJ2-2|TRBV19|13
CASMRGYTGELFF
TGTGCCAGTATGCGCGGGTACACCGGGGAGCTGTTTTTT
>few|TRBD1|TRBJ1-6|TRBV7-9|15
CASSLGTGYNSPLHF
TGTGCCAGCAGCCTCGGGACAGGTTATAATTCACCCCTCCACTTT
>once|TRBD2|TRBJ2-3|TRBV7-9|16
CASSLALAGGADTQYF
TGTGCCAGCAGCTTAGCTCTAGCGGGGGGTGCAGATACGCAGTATTTT
>.|.|TRBJ1-4|TRBV9|14
CASSPGQTNEKLFF
TGTGCCAGCAGCCCTGGACAGACTAATGAAAAACTGTTTTTT
>.|.|TRBJ2-7|TRBV5-6|13
CASSLGGRYEQYF
TGTGCCAGCAGCTTGGGTGGGAGGTACGAGCAGTACTTC
>few|.|TRBJ2-7|TRBV27|16
CASSLVAGMSSYEQYF
TGTGCCAGCAGTTTAGTAGCAGGGATGTCGTCCTACGAGCAGTACTTC
>.|TRBD1|TRBJ2-1|TRBV6-1|15
CASSEEAGGYNEQFF
TGTGCCAGCAGTGAAGAGGCAGGGGGATACAATGAGCAGTTCTTC
>once|.|TRBJ1-6|TRBV4-1|16
CASSQGWDIRNSPLHF
TGCGCCAGCAGCCAAGGCTGGGACATTCGTAATTCACCCCTCCACTTT
>once|.|TRBJ1-1|TRBV5-4|13
CASSLEVNTEAFF
TGTGCCAGCAGCTTAGAGGTGAACACTGAAGCTTTCTTT
>.|TRBD1|TRBJ1-1|TRBV11-2|13
CASSGQGMTEAFF
TGTGCCAGCAGCGGACAGGGGATGACTGAAGCTTTCTTT
>.|.|TRBJ2-2|TRBV19|14
CASSIRERTGELFF
TGTGCCAGTAGTATACGGGAGCGAACCGGGGAGCTGTTTTTT
>.|TRBD1|TRBJ1-1|TRBV6-4|16
CASSEDPGTGPTEAFF
TGTGCCAGCAGTGAGGACCCCGGGACAGGGCCAACTGAAGCTTTCTTT
>few|.|TRBJ2-1|TRBV20-1|11
CSARADNEQFF
TGCAGTGCTAGAGCAGACAATGAGCAGTTCTTC
>few|.|TRBJ1-3|TRBV23-1|16
CASSQSNQGRGNTIYF
TGCGCCAGCAGTCAATCAAATCAGGGGCGCGGAAACACCATATATTTT
>.|.|TRBJ1-1|TRBV6-5|12
CASRYSGTEAFF
TGTGCCAGCAGATACAGCGGGACTGAAGCTTTCTTT
>.|TRBD2|TRBJ2-7|TRBV5-1|12
CASRDYAYEQYF
TGCGCCAGCCGGGACTATGCCTACGAGCAGTACTTC
>.|TRBD2|TRBJ2-3|TRBV9|14
CASSVFGGAVTQYF
TGTGCCAGCAGCGTATTCGGGGGGGCAGTTACGCAGTATTTT
>.|TRBD1|TRBJ1-6|TRBV9|18
CASSVDPGQGANNSPLHF
TGTGCCAGCAGCGTAGACCCGGGACAGGGCGCTAATAATTCACCCCTCCACTTT
>.|.|TRBJ1-5|TRBV21-1|15
CASSKDRGGNQPQHF
TGTGCCAGCAGCAAGGACAGGGGTGGTAATCAGCCCCAGCATTTT
>.|.|TRBJ2-7|TRBV12-3/TRBV12-4|13
CASSPGFPYEQYF
TGTGCCAGCAGTCCAGGTTTCCCCTACGAGCAGTACTTC
>.|.|TRBJ1-6|TRBV18|18
CASSPGSRGGMNNSPLHF
TGTGCCAGCTCACCCGGCAGTCGAGGGGGTATGAATAATTCACCCCTCCACTTT
>.|TRBD2|TRBJ2-3|TRBV29-1|15
CSVFTAGDRIYTQYF
TGCAGCGTTTTCACGGCGGGGGACCGAATTTATACGCAGTATTTT
>.|TRBD1|TRBJ2-7|TRBV5-4|17
CASSLRGAGTVRYEQYF
TGTGCCAGCAGCTTGAGGGGTGCCGGGACAGTACGCTACGAGCAGTACTTC
>few|TRBD1|TRBJ1-3|TRBV7-9|15
CASSPDRAFGNTIYF
TGTGCCAGCAGTCCCGACAGGGCTTTTGGAAACACCATATATTTT
>.|.|TRBJ1-6|TRBV3-1/TRBV3-2|15
CASSQEEGGRSPLHF
TGTGCCAGCAGCCAAGAGGAGGGTGGTAGATCACCCCTCCACTTT